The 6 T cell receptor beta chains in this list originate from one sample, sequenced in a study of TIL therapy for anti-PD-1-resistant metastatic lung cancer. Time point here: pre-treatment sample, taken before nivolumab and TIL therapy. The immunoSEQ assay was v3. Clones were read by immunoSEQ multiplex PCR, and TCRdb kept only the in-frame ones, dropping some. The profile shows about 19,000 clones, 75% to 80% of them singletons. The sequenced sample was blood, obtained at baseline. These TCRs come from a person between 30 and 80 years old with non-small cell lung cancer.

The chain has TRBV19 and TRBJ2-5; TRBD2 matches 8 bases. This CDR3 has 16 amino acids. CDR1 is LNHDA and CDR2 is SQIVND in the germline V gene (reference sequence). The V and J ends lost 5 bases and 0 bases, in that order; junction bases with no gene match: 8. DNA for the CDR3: TGTGCCAGTAGTGCTGGCGGGGGGCTGTACCAAGAGACCCAGTACTTC. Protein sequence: CASSAGGGLYQETQYF.

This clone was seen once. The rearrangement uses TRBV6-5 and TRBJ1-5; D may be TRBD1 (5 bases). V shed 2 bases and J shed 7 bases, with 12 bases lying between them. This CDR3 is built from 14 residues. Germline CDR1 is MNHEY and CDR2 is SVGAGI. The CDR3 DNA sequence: TGTGCCAGCAGTTACCGGCAGGGCGGCCAGCCCCAGCATTTT. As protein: CASSYRQGGQPQHF.

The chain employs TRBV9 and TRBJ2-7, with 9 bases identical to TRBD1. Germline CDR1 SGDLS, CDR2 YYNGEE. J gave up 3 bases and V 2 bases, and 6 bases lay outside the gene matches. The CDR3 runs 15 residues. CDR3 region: CASSVGTGPNYEQYF. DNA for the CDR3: TGTGCCAGCAGCGTCGGGACAGGGCCCAACTACGAGCAGTACTTC.

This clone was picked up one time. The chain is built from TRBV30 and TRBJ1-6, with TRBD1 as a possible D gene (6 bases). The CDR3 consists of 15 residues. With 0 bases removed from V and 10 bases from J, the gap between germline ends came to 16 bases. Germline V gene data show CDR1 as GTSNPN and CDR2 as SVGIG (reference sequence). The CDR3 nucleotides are TGTGCCTGGAGTGTAGGGACACGCCGGGGATCACCCCTCCACTTT. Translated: CAWSVGTRRGSPLHF.

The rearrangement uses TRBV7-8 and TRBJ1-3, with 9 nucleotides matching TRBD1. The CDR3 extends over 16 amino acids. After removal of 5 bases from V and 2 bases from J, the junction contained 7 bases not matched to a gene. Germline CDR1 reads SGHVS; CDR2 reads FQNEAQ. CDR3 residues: CASSTGQGSTGNTIYF. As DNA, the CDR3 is TGTGCCAGCAGCACAGGACAGGGGTCAACTGGAAACACCATATATTTT.

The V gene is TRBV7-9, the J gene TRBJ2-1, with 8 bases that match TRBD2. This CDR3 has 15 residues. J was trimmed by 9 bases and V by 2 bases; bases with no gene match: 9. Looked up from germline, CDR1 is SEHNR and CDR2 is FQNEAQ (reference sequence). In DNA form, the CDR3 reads TGTGCCAGCAGCTTATCGGGAGGGCTTTCCGGTGAGCAGTTCTTC. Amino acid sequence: CASSLSGGLSGEQFF.